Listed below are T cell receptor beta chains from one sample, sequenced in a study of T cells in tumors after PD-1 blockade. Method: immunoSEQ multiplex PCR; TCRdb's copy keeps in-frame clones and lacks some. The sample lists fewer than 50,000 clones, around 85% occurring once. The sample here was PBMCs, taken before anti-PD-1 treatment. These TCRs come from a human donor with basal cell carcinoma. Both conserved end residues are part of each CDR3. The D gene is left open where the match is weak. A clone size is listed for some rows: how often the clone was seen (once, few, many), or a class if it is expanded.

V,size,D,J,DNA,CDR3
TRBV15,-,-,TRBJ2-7,TGTGCCACCAGCGGAGGGACAGATTCTATGAGCTCCTACGAGCAGTACTTC,CATSGGTDSMSSYEQYF
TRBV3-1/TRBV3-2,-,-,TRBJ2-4,TGTGCCAGCAGCCAAGTAGGAGGGTATCGCGGAAACATTCAGTACTTC,CASSQVGGYRGNIQYF
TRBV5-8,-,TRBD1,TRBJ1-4,TGTGCCAGCAGCCAACAGGGGGAAGTGGGTAAACTGTTTTTT,CASSQQGEVGKLFF
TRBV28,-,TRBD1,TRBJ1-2,TGTGCCAGCACCGAGTCGGACAGGCCGAACTATGGCTACACCTTC,CASTESDRPNYGYTF
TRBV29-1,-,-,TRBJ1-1,TGCAGCGTTAAGAGTTTCTCGAACACTGAAGCTTTCTTT,CSVKSFSNTEAFF
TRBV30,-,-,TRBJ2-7,TGTGCCTGGCCAGGGGCTCCTTGCTCCGCGGTCGACGAGCAGTACTTC,CAWPGAPCSAVDEQYF
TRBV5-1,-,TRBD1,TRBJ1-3,TGCGCCAGCAGCTTAACAGGGGTCGCGAACACCATATATTTT,CASSLTGVANTIYF
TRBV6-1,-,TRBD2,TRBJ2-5,TGTGCCAGCAGTGAAGGGAGGACTAGCGGGTTTCAAGAGACCCAGTACTTC,CASSEGRTSGFQETQYF
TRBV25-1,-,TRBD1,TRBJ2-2,TGTGCCAGCAGTGACCAAGGGACAGGGGACACCGGGGAGCTGTTTTTT,CASSDQGTGDTGELFF
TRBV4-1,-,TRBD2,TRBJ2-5,TGCGCCAGCAGCCAAGATCGGGAGGGGTATCGGGAGACCCAGTACTTC,CASSQDREGYRETQYF
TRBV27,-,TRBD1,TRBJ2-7,TGTGCCAGCAGTTTATATGACAGGGCAGTTTACGAGCAGTACTTC,CASSLYDRAVYEQYF
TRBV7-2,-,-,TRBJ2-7,TGTGCCAGCAGCTTGTCTAGTGGGGCGATCTACGAGCAGTACTTC,CASSLSSGAIYEQYF
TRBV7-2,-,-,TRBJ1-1,TGTGCCAGCAGCTTAGAAGGAAACACTGAAGCTTTCTTT,CASSLEGNTEAFF
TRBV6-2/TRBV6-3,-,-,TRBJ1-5,TGTGCCAGCAGTTACGTTGAGGGGTGGGGTAATCAGCCCCAGCATTTT,CASSYVEGWGNQPQHF
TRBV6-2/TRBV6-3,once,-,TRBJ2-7,TGTGCCAGCAGTTACTCGATGGGGTTTGACAGGCCCCACGAGCAGTACTTC,CASSYSMGFDRPHEQYF
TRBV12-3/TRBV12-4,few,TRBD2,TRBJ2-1,TGTGCCAGCAGTTTACGCGGGGGTAAGCAGTTCTTC,CASSLRGGKQFF
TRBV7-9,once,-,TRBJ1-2,TGTGCCAGCAGCCGTTCAGGCAGTGACTATGGCTACACCTTC,CASSRSGSDYGYTF
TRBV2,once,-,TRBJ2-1,TGTGCCAGCAGACTAGGGGGAAACAATGAGCAGTTCTTC,CASRLGGNNEQFF
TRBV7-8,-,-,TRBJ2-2,TGTGCCAGCAGCTTAATGGGGATTGCCACCGGGGAGCTGTTTTTT,CASSLMGIATGELFF
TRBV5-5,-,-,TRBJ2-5,TGTGCCAGCAGCTTGGGCTCCAGTACCCTTGACGGGACCCAGTACTTC,CASSLGSSTLDGTQYF
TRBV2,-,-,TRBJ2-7,TGTGCCAGCTCAGGATCCTTCTCCTACGAGCAGTACTTC,CASSGSFSYEQYF
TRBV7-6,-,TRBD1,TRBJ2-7,TGTGCCAGCAGCTTAGCTTCCACCGGGACAGGGATCGCGTACGAGCAGTACTTC,CASSLASTGTGIAYEQYF
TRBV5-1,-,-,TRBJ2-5,TGCGCCAGCAGCTCGCAAGAGACCCAGTACTTC,CASSSQETQYF
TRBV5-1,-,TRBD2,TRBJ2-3,TGCGCCAGCAGGCCGGGGGGGATTCGCACAGATACGCAGTATTTT,CASRPGGIRTDTQYF
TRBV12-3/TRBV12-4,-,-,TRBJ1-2,TGTGCCAGCAGTTTAACAGGGCAGGGCTACACCTTC,CASSLTGQGYTF
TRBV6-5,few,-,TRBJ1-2,TGTGCCAGCAGTCCGGGGGAGTCCTATGGCTACACCTTC,CASSPGESYGYTF
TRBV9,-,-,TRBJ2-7,TGTGCCAGCCGCCAGGATTCCTACGAGCAGTACTTC,CASRQDSYEQYF
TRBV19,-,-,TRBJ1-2,TGTGCCAGTAGTAAAGTCGTGAGGGAGGATGGCTACACCTTC,CASSKVVREDGYTF
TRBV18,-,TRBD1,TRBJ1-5,TGTGCCAGCTCACCACAACAGGGGGACAATCAGCCCCAGCATTTT,CASSPQQGDNQPQHF
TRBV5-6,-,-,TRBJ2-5,TGTGCCAGCATGGGAGGCAGACCCCAAGAGACCCAGTACTTC,CASMGGRPQETQYF
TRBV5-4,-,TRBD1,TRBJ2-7,TGTGCCAGCACCCTTGGCCAGGGGGCGGAACAGTACTTC,CASTLGQGAEQYF
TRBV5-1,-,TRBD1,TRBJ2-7,TGCGCCAGCAGCTCCCAATTAACAGGGGGCCGAAACAACTACGAGCAGTACTTC,CASSSQLTGGRNNYEQYF
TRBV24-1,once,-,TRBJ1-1,TGTGCCACCGCCGGGGCGAACACTGAAGCTTTCTTT,CATAGANTEAFF
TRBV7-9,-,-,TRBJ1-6,TGTGCCAGCAGCTTAATGTCTCAGTATAATTCACCCCTCCACTTT,CASSLMSQYNSPLHF
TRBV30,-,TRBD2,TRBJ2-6,TGTGCCTGGAGTACAAGCGGGGGGGCATCTGGGGCCAACGTCCTGACTTTC,CAWSTSGGASGANVLTF
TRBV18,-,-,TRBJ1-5,TGTGCCAGCTCACCGGGAAGGGAGGGCAATCAGCCCCAGCATTTT,CASSPGREGNQPQHF
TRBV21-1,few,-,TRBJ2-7,TGTGCCAGCAGCAAACGGGATCATCGGGAGCAGTACTTC,CASSKRDHREQYF
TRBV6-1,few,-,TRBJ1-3,TGTGCCAGCAGTGAAGGGATCTACTCTGGAAACACCATATATTTT,CASSEGIYSGNTIYF
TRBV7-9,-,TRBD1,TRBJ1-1,TGTGCCAGCAGCTTAGCCGGGACAGGGAACACTGAAGCTTTCTTT,CASSLAGTGNTEAFF
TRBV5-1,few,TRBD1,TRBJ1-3,TGCGCCAGCAGCACCGGGACAGCCGGAAACACCATATATTTT,CASSTGTAGNTIYF
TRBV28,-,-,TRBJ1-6,TGTGCCAGCAGGGGGACGGGCTTGGAGAATTCACCCCTCCACTTT,CASRGTGLENSPLHF
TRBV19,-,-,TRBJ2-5,TGTGCCAGTAGTCTGGCAGGGTCGTACCAAGAGACCCAGTACTTC,CASSLAGSYQETQYF
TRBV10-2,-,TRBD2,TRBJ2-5,TGCGCCAGCAGGGGACTAGCGGGGGAAGAGACCCAGTACTTC,CASRGLAGEETQYF
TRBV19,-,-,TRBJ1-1,TGTGCCAGTAGTCCTCCGCACGGTCGTGGCACTGAAGCTTTCTTT,CASSPPHGRGTEAFF
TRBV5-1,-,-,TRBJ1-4,TGCGCCAGCAGCTCCGGACGTTCAACTAATGAAAAACTGTTTTTT,CASSSGRSTNEKLFF